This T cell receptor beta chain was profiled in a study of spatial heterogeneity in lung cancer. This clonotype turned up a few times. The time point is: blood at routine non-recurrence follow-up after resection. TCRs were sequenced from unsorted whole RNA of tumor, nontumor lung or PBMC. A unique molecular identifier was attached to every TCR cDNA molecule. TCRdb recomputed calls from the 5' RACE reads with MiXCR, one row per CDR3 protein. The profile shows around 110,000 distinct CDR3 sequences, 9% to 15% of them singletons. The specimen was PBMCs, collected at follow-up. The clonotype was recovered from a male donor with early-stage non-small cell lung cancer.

DNA of the CDR3: TGTGCCAGCTCTCGTACGGAGACGAACACTGAAGCTTTCTTT. It translates to CASSRTETNTEAFF. The chain carries TRBV18 and TRBJ1-1; D uncertain. Trimming took off 6 bases at V and 1 base at J, with 12 bases between the two ends. In germline, CDR1 is KGHSH, CDR2 LQKENI. The CDR3 length is 14 residues.